Presented here are 5 T cell receptor beta chains from one specimen sequenced in a study of T cell responses to AZD1222 COVID-19 vaccine. Sequencing used immunoSEQ multiplex PCR; TCRdb keeps in-frame clones, though not all of them. The sample yields some 170,000 clones, more than 90% seen once. Sequencing was performed on peripheral blood, taken on day 0 of AZD1222 vaccination. Source of these receptors: an adult in good health.

This sequence joins TRBV30 and TRBJ1-6; a possible D gene is TRBD1 (5 bases). This CDR3 has 15 residues. Germline loops: CDR1 GTSNPN, CDR2 SVGIG (reference sequence). Trimming removed 2 bases from V and 9 bases from J, with 17 bases in between. The CDR3 DNA sequence: TGTGCCTGGAGTCGGGGGTTAAACGAGGTTTCACCCCTCCACTTT. Amino acid sequence: CAWSRGLNEVSPLHF.

V is TRBV7-9 and J is TRBJ2-7, with TRBD2 matching 9 bases. The CDR3 sequence is 14 residues long. The trim removed 5 bases at V and 4 bases at J, leaving 6 bases unmatched. Looked up from germline, CDR1 is SEHNR and CDR2 is FQNEAQ (reference sequence). CDR3 amino acids: CASSPDSGRYEQYF. Written as DNA, the CDR3 is TGTGCCAGCAGCCCCGATAGCGGGAGATACGAGCAGTACTTC.

The chain carries TRBV5-8 and TRBJ2-7; D is uncertain. CDR3 size: 14 residues. The V and J ends lost 0 bases and 4 bases respectively, with 11 bases between them. The germline V gene has CDR1 SGHTS and CDR2 YDEGEE. The DNA of the CDR3 is TGTGCCAGCAGCTTGGGGAACCATGGGTACGAGCAGTACTTC. This encodes CASSLGNHGYEQYF.

This clone appeared a single time. This chain connects TRBV6-5 to TRBJ1-6, with unresolved D. Germline CDR1 MNHEY, CDR2 SVGAGI. Trimming left V 6 bases short and J 6 bases short, with 12 bases between. The CDR3 has 14 amino acids. The DNA for the CDR3 is TGTGCCAGCAGCCCCTTGGGGATTAATTCACCCCTCCACTTT. This sequence encodes CASSPLGINSPLHF.

In DNA, the CDR3 is TGTGCCAGCCAGGGGGATCGACAGCCCCAGCATTTT. Its protein is CASQGDRQPQHF. The V gene is TRBV2, the J gene TRBJ1-5; 7 bases are shared with TRBD1. Germline loops: CDR1 SNHLY, CDR2 FYNNEI. The CDR3 runs to 12 residues. The J segment lost 7 bases and the V segment lost 8 bases, leaving 5 bases of the junction unmatched.